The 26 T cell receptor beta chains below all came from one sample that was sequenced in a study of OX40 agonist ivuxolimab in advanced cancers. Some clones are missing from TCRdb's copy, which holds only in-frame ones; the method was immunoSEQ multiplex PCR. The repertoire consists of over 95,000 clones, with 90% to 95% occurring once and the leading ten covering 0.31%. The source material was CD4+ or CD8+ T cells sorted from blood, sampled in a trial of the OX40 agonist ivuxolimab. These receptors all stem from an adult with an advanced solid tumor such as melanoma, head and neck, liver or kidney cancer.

CDR3 loop: CASSLDRLQGDTGELFF. CDR3 coding DNA: TGTGCCAGCAGCTTGGACAGACTACAAGGGGATACCGGGGAGCTGTTTTTT. V gene TRBV11-3 combines with J gene TRBJ2-2, with a possible D match to TRBD1 (6 bases). With 3 bases removed from V and 5 bases from J, the gap between germline ends came to 19 bases. The CDR3 extends over 17 amino acids. Germline values: CDR1 SGHNT, CDR2 YENEEA.

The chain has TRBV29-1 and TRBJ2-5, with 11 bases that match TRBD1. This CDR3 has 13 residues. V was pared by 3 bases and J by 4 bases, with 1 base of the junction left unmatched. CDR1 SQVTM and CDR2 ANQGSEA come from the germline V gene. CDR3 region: CSVEDRGRETQYF. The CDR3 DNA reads TGCAGCGTTGAGGACAGGGGGCGAGAGACCCAGTACTTC.

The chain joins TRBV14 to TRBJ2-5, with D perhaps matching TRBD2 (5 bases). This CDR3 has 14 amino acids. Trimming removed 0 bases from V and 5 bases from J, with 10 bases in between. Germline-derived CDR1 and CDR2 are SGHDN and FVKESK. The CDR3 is CASSQDTGLETQYF. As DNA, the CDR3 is TGTGCCAGCAGCCAAGATACGGGGTTGGAGACCCAGTACTTC.

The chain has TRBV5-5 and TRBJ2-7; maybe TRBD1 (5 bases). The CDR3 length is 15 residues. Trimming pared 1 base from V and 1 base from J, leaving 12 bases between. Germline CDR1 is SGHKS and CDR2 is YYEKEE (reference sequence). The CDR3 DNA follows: TGTGCCAGCAGCTTGACGGCAGGGTCGTCCTACGAGCAGTACTTC. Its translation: CASSLTAGSSYEQYF. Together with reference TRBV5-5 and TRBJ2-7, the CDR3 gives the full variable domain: DAGVTQSPTHLIKTRGQQVTLRCSPISGHKSVSWYQQVLGQGPQFIFQYYEKEERGRGNFPDRFSARQFPNYSSELNVNALLLGDSALYLCASSLTAGSSYEQYFGPGTRLTVT.

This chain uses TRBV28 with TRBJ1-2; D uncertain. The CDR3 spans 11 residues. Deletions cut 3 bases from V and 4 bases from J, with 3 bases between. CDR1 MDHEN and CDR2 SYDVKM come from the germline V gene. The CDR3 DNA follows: TGTGCCAGCAGTTTCTTCTATGGCTACACCTTC. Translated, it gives CASSFFYGYTF.

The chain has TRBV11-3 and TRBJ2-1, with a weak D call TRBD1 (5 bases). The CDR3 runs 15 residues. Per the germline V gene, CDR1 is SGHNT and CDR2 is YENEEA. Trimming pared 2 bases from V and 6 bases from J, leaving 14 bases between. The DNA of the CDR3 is TGTGCCAGCAGCTTACTTCCTGGGGCCTTCAATGAGCAGTTCTTC. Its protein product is CASSLLPGAFNEQFF. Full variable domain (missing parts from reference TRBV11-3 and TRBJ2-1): EAGVVQSPRYKIIEKKQPVAFWCNPISGHNTLYWYLQNLGQGPELLIRYENEEAVDDSQLPKDRFSAERLKGVDSTLKIQPAELGDSAVYLCASSLLPGAFNEQFFGPGTRLTVL.

CDR3 in amino acids: CASSLQGRAGGTIYF. CDR3 nucleotide sequence: TGTGCCAGCAGCTTGCAAGGTCGAGCCGGGGGCACCATATATTTT. The rearrangement joins TRBV5-5 to TRBJ1-3; D perhaps matches TRBD1 (5 bases). Trimming removed 1 base from V and 9 bases from J, with 17 bases in between. The CDR3 is made up of 15 amino acids. The germline V gene has CDR1 SGHKS and CDR2 YYEKEE (reference sequence).

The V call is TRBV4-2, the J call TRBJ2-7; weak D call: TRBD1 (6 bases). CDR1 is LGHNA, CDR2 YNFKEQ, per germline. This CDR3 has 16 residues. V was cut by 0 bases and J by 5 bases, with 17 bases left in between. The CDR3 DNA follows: TGTGCCAGCAGCCAAGAGGGCGCAGGGGATAGAAACGAGCAGTACTTC. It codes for CASSQEGAGDRNEQYF.

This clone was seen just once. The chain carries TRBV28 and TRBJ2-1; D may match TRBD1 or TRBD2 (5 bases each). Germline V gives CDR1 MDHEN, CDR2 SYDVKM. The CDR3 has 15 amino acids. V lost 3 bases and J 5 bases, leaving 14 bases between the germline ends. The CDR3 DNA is TGTGCCAGCAGTTTTGGGGGTAACAACCACAATGAGCAGTTCTTC. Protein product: CASSFGGNNHNEQFF.

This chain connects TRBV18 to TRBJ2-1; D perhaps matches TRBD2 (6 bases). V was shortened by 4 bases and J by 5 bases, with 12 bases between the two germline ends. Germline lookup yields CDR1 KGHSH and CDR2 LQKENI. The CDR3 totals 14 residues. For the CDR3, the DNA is TGTGCCAGCTCACGAAGGCGGGGAGACAATGAGCAGTTCTTC. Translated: CASSRRRGDNEQFF.

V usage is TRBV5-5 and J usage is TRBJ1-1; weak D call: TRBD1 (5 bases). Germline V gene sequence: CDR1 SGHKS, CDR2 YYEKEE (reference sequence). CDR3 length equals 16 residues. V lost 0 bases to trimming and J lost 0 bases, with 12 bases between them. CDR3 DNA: TGTGCCAGCAGCTTGGTATCGGGACGCGTGAACACTGAAGCTTTCTTT. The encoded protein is CASSLVSGRVNTEAFF.

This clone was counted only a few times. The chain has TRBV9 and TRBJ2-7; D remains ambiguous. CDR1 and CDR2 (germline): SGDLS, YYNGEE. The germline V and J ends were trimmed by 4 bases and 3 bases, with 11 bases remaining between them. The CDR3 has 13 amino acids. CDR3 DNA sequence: TGTGCCAGCAGCCCCATGGACGGCTACGAGCAGTACTTC. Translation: CASSPMDGYEQYF.

CDR3 residues: CASSLGPYQEQYF. The CDR3 DNA follows: TGCGCCAGCAGCTTAGGACCCTATCAAGAGCAGTACTTC. The rearrangement joins TRBV5-1 to TRBJ2-7; unclear D gene. The CDR3 runs to 13 residues. V was pared by 2 bases and J by 7 bases, with 13 bases between. Germline assignment: CDR1 SGHRS and CDR2 YFSETQ.

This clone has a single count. As DNA, the CDR3 is TGCGCCAGCAGCTTTATTGCGGGAGGGCCGGGTGAGCAGTTCTTC. Translated: CASSFIAGGPGEQFF. The chain recombines TRBV5-1 with TRBJ2-1, with 9 bases aligning to TRBD2. With V trimmed by 2 bases and J by 9 bases, 9 bases remained unmatched. CDR3 length equals 15 residues. CDR1 SGHRS and CDR2 YFSETQ come from the germline V gene.

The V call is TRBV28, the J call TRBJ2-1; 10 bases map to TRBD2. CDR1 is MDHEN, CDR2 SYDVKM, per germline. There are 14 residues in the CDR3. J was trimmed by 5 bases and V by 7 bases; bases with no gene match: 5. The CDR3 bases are TGTGCCAGCAAAAGCGGGAGGGGCGACAATGAGCAGTTCTTC. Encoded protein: CASKSGRGDNEQFF.

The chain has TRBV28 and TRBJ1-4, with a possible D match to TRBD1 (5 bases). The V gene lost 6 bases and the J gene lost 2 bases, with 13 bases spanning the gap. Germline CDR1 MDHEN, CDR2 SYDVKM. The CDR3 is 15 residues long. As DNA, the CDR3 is TGTGCCAGCAGCTTGGCGGGACTGACTAATGAAAAACTGTTTTTT. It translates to CASSLAGLTNEKLFF.

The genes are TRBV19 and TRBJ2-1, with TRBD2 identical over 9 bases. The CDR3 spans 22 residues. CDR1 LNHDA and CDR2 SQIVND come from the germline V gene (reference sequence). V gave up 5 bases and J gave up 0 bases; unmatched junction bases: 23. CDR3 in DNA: TGTGCCAGTAGTCCTCTACTCCCTAGCGGCGGGAGGGCCCCAAGCTCCTACAATGAGCAGTTCTTC. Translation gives CASSPLLPSGGRAPSSYNEQFF.

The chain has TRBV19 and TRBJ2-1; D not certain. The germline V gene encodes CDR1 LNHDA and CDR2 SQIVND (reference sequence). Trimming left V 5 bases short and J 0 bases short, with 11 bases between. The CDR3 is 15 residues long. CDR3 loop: CASSSRASSYNEQFF. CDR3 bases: TGTGCCAGTAGTTCAAGGGCGTCCTCCTACAATGAGCAGTTCTTC.

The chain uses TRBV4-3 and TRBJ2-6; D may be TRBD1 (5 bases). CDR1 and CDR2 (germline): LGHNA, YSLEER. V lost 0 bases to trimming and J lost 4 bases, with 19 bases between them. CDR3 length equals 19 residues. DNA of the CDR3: TGCGCCAGCAGCCAAGATCCCCCCGCTACTGGGGCCGGGGCCAACGTCCTGACTTTC. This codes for CASSQDPPATGAGANVLTF.

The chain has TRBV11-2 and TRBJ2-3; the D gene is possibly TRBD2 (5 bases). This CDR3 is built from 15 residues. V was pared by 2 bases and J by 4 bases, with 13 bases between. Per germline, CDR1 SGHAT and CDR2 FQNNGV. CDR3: CASSLRNFGADTQYF. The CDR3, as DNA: TGTGCCAGCAGCTTAAGGAACTTCGGGGCAGATACGCAGTATTTT.

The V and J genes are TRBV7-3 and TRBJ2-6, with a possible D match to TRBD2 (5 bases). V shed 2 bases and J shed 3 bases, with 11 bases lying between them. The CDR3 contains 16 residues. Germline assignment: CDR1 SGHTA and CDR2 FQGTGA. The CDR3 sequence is CASSLAAGGGANVLTF. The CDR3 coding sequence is TGTGCCAGCAGCTTAGCGGCGGGCGGTGGGGCCAACGTCCTGACTTTC.

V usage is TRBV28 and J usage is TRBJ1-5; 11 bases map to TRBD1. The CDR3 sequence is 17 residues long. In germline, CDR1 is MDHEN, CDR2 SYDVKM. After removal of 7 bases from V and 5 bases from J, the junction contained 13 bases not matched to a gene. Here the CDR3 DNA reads TGTGCCAGCACCAAGGACAGGGGGCCCGATTCGCATCAGCCCCAGCATTTT. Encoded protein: CASTKDRGPDSHQPQHF.

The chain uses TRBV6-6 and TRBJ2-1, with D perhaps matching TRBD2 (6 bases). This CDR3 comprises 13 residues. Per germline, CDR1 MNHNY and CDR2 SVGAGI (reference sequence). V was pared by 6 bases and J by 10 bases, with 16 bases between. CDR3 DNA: TGTGCCAGCAGCCGGGACTTCCTTAGGGAGCAGTTCTTC. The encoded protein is CASSRDFLREQFF.

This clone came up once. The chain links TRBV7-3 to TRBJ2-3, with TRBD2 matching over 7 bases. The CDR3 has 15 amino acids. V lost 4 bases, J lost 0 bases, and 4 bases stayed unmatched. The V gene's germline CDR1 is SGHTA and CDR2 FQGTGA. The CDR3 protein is CASSSKRGSTDTQYF. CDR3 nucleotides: TGTGCCAGCAGCTCAAAGCGGGGTAGCACAGATACGCAGTATTTT.

The CDR3 here is CASSLQGQAYEQYF. Written as DNA, the CDR3 is TGTGCCAGCAGCCTACAGGGCCAAGCCTACGAGCAGTACTTC. The chain combines TRBV28 with TRBJ2-7; TRBD1 is a possible D gene (6 bases). V shed 6 bases and J shed 2 bases, with 14 bases lying between them. The CDR3 contains 14 residues. Germline CDR1 MDHEN, CDR2 SYDVKM. Based on the CDR3 plus reference TRBV28 and TRBJ2-7, the full variable domain is DVKVTQSSRYLVKRTGEKVFLECVQDMDHENMFWYRQDPGLGLRLIYFSYDVKMKEKGDIPEGYSVSREKKERFSLILESASTNQTSMYLCASSLQGQAYEQYFGPGTRLTVT.

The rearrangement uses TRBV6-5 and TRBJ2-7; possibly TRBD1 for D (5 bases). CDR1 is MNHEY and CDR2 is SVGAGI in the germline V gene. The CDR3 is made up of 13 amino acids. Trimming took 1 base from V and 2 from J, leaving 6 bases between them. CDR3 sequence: CASSYLQAYEQYF. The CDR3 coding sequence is TGTGCCAGCAGTTACTTACAGGCCTACGAGCAGTACTTC.